This T cell receptor beta chain was recorded in a study of T cell changes during pregnancy in multiple sclerosis. Method: immunoSEQ multiplex PCR; TCRdb's copy keeps in-frame clones and lacks some. The sample lists approximately 47,000 clones, approximately 90% seen once, with 1.5% to 2% in the top ten. The germline gives CDR1 MNHEY, CDR2 SMNVEV (reference sequence). This CDR3 is 14 amino acids long. The V gene end was trimmed by 5 bases and the J gene end by 1 base; junction bases not matched to a gene: 4. The TCR was taken from a female donor with multiple sclerosis, enrolled in a pregnancy study. Sequences were derived from peripheral blood, sampled in the first trimester of pregnancy. V and J are TRBV27 and TRBJ1-1; 7 nucleotides align to TRBD1. The CDR3 sequence: CASSPGQRNTEAFF. The CDR3 DNA follows: TGTGCCAGCAGTCCGGGACAGCGGAACACTGAAGCTTTCTTT.